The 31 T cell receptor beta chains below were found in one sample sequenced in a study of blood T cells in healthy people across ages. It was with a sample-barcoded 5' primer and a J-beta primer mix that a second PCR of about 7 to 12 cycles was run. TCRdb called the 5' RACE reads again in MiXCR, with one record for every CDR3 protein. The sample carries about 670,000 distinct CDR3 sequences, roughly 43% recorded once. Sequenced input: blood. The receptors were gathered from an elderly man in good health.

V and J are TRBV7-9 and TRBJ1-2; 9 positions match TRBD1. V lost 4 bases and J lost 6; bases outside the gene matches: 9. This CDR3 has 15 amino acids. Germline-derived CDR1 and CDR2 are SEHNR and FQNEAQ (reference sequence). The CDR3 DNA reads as TGTGCCAGCAGCTCCAGGGAGACAGGGGGGAATGGCTACACCTTC. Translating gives CASSSRETGGNGYTF. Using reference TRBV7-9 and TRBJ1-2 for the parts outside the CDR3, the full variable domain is DTGVSQNPRHKITKRGQNVTFRCDPISEHNRLYWYRQTLGQGPEFLTYFQNEAQLEKSRLLSDRFSAERPKGSFSTLEIQRTEQGDSAMYLCASSSRETGGNGYTFGSGTRLTVV.

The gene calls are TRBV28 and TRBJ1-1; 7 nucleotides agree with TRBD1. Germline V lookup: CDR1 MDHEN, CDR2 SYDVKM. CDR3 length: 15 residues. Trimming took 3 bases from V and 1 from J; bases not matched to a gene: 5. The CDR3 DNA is TGTGCCAGCAGTTTCCCGGGACAGCGGAACACTGAAGCTTTCTTT. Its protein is CASSFPGQRNTEAFF.

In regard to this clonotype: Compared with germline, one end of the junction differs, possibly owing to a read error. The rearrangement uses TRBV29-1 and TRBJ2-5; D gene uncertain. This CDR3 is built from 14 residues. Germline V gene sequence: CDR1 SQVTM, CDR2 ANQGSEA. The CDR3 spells CSPRTGDTQKTQYF. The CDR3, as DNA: TGCAGCCCCAGGACCGGAGATACGCAGAAGACTCAGTACTTC.

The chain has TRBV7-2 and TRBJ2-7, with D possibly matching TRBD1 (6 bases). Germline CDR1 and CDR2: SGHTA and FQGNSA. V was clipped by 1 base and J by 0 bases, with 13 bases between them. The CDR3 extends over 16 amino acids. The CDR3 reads CASSLGRTGNSYEQYF. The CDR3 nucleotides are TGTGCCAGCAGCTTAGGAAGAACAGGGAACTCCTACGAGCAGTACTTC.

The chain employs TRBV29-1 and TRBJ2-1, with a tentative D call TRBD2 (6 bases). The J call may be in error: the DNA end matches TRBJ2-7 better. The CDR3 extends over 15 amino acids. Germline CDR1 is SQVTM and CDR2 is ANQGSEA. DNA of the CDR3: TGCAGCGCCGGAGGGTCCGAGTCGGGATACAATGAGCAGTACTTC. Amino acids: CSAGGSESGYNEQYF.

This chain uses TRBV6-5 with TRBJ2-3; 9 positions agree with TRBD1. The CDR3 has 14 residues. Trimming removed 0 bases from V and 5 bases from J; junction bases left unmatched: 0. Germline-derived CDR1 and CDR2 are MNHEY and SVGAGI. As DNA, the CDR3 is TGTGCCAGCAGTTACTCGGGACAGGGAGATACGCAGTATTTT. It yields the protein CASSYSGQGDTQYF.

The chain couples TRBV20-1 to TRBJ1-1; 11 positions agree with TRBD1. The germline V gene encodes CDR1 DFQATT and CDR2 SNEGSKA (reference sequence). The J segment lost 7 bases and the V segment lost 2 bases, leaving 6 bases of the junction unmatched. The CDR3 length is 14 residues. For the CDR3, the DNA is TGCAGTGCTAGAACCCGGGGACAGGGGGGTGAAGCTTTCTTT. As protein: CSARTRGQGGEAFF.

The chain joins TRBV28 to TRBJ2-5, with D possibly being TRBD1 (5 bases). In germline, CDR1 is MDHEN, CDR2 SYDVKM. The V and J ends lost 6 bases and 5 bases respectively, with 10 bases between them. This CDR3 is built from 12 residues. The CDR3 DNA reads TGTGCCAGCAGAGCAGGGTTGGAGACCCAGTACTTC. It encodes CASRAGLETQYF.

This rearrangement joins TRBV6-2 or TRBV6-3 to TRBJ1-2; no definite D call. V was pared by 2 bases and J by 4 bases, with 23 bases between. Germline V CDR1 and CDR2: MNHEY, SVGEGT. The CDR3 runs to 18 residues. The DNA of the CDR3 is TGTGCCAGCAGTTACACCGGCGGGATGGGCCCTATGGGCTATGGCTACACCTTC. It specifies CASSYTGGMGPMGYGYTF.

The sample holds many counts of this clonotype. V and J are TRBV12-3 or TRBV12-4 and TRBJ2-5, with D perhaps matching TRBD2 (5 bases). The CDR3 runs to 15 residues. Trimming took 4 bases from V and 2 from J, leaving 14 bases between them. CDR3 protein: CASSCRRAAQETQYF. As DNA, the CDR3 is TGTGCCAGCAGTTGTCGTCGAGCGGCTCAAGAGACCCAGTACTTC.

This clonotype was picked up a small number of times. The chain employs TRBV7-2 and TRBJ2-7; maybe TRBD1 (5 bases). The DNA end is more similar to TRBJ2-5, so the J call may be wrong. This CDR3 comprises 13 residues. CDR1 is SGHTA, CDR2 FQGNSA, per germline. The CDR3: CASSLADTGTQYF. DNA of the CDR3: TGTGCCAGCAGCTTAGCGGACACTGGGACCCAGTACTTC.

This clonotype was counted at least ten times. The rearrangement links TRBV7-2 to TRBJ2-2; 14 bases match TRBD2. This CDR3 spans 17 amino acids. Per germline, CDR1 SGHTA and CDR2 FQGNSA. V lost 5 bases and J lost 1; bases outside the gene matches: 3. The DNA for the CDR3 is TGTGCCAGCAGCCTCGGACTAGCGGGAGGGAACACCGGGGAGCTGTTTTTT. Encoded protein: CASSLGLAGGNTGELFF.

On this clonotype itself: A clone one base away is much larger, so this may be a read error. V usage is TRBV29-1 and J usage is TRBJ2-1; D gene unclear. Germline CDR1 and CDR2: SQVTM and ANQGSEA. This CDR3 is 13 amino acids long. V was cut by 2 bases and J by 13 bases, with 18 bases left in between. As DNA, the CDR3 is TGCAGCGTTGAACACCGGCTAGGAGAGACCCAGTTCTTC. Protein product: CSVEHRLGETQFF.

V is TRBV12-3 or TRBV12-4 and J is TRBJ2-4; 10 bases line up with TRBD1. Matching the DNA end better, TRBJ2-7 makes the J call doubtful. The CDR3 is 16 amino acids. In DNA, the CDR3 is TGTGCCAGCAGTTTAGCTCTCCGGGACAGGGGCGACGAGCAGTACTTC. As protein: CASSLALRDRGDEQYF.

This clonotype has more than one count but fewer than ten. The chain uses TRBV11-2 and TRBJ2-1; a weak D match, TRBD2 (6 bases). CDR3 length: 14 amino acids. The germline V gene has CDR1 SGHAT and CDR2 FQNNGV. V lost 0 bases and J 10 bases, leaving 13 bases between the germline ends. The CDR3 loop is CASSLDRRAGEQFF. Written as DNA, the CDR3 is TGTGCCAGCAGCTTAGATAGGAGGGCCGGGGAGCAGTTCTTC.

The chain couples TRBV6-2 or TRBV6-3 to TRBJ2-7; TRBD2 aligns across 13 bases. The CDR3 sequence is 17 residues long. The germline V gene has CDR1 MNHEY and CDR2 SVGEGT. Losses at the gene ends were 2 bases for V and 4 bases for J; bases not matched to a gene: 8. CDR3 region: CASSYPGRLAGGYEQYF. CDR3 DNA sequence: TGTGCCAGCAGTTACCCCGGCCGACTAGCGGGAGGTTACGAGCAGTACTTC.

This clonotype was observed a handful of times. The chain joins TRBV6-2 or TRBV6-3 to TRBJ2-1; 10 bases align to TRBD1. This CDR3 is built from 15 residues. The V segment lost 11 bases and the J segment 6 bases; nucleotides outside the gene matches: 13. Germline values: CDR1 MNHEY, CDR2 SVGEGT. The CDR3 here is CALKRDRGLGNEQFF. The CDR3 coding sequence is TGTGCCCTAAAGAGAGACAGGGGGCTGGGCAATGAGCAGTTCTTC.

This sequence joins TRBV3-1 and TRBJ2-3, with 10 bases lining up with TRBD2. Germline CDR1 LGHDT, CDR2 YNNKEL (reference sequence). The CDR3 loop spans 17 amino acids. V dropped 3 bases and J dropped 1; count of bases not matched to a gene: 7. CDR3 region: CASSQWLAGGGTDTQYF. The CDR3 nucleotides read TGTGCCAGCAGCCAGTGGTTAGCGGGAGGTGGCACAGATACGCAGTATTTT.

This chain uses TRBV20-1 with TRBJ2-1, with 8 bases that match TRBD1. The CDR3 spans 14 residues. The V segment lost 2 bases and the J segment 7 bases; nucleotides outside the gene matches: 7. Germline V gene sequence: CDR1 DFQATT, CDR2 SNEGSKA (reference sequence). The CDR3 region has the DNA TGCAGTGCTAGAAACAGGGGGTATTCGAATGAGCAGTTCTTC. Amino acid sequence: CSARNRGYSNEQFF.

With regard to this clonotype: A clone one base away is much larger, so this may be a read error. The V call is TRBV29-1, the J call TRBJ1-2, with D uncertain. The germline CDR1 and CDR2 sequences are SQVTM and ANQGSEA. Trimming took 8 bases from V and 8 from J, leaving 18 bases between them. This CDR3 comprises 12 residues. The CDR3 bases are TGCAGCACCCCGTCGCTCGGGGAAGGCTACACCTTC. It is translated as CSTPSLGEGYTF. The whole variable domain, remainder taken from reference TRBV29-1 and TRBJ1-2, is SAVISQKPSRDICQRGTSLTIQCQVDSQVTMMFWYRQQPGQSLTLIATANQGSEATYESGFVIDKFPISRPNLTFSTLTVSNMSPEDSSIYLCSTPSLGEGYTFGSGTRLTVV.

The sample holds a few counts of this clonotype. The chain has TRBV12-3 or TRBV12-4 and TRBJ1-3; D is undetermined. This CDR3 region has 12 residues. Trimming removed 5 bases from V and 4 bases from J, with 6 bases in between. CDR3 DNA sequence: TGTGCCAGCAGTCGATGGGGAAACACCATATATTTT. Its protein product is CASSRWGNTIYF.

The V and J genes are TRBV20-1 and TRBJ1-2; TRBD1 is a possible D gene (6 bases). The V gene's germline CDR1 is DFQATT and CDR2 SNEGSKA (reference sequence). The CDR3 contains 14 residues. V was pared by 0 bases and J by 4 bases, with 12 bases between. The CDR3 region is CSARDSGALYGYTF. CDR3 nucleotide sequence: TGCAGTGCTAGAGATTCGGGGGCCCTCTATGGCTACACCTTC.

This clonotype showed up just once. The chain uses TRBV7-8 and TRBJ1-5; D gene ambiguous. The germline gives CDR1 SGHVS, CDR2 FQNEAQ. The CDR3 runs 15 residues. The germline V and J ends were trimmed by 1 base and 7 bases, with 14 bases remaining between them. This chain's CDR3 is CASSLVGRQLQPQHF. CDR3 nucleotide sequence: TGTGCCAGCAGCTTAGTGGGTCGCCAACTACAGCCCCAGCATTTT.

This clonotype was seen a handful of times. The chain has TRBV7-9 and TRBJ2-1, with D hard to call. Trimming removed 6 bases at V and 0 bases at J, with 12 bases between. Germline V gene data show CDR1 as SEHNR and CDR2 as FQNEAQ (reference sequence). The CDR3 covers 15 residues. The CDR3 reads CASRKGVSSYNEQFF. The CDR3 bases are TGTGCCAGCAGAAAGGGCGTGAGCTCCTACAATGAGCAGTTCTTC.

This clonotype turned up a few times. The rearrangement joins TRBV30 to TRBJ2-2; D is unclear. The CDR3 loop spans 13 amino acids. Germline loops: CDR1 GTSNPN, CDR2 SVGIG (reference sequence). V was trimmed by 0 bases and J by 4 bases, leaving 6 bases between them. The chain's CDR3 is CAWSVLGTGELFF. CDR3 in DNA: TGTGCCTGGAGTGTACTCGGCACCGGGGAGCTGTTTTTT.

CDR3 DNA: TGCGCCAGCAGCATGGGACCATCCGGAGATACGCAGTATTTT. This gives the protein CASSMGPSGDTQYF. The chain couples TRBV5-1 to TRBJ2-3; D may match TRBD1 or TRBD2 (5 bases each). V was shortened by 4 bases and J by 5 bases, with 14 bases between the two germline ends. The CDR3 has 14 amino acids. Germline V lookup: CDR1 SGHRS, CDR2 YFSETQ.

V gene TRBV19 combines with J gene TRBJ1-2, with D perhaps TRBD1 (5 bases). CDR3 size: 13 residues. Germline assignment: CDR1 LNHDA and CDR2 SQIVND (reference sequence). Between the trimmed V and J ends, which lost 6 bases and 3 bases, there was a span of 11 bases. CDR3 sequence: CASSRDRYYGYTF. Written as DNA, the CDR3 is TGTGCCAGTAGCAGGGACCGGTACTATGGCTACACCTTC.

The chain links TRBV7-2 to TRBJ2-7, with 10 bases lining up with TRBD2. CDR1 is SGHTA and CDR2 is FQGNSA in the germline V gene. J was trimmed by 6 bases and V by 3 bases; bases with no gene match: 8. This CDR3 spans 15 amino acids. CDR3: CASSFRLAGPLEQYF. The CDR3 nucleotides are TGTGCCAGCAGCTTCAGACTAGCGGGTCCCCTCGAGCAGTACTTC.

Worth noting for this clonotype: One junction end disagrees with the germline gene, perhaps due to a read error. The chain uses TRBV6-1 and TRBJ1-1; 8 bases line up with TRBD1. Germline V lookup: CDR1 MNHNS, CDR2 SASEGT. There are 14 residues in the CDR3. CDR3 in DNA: TGTGCCAGCAGCGAAGACAGGGGTGGCACTGAAGCTTTCTTT. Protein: CASSEDRGGTEAFF.

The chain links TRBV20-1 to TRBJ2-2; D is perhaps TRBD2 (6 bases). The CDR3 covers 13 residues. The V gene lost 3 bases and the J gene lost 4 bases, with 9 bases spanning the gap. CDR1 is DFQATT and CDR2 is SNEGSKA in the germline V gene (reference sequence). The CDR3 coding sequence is TGCAGTGCTAGCGGGGGTTTCACCGGGGAGCTGTTTTTT. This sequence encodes CSASGGFTGELFF.

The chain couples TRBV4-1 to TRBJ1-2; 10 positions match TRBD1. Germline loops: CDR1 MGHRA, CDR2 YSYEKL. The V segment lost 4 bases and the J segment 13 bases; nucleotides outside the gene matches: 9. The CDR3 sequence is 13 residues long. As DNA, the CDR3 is TGCGCCAGCAGCCCGCCCGGGACAGGGGCGCCCACCTTC. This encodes CASSPPGTGAPTF.